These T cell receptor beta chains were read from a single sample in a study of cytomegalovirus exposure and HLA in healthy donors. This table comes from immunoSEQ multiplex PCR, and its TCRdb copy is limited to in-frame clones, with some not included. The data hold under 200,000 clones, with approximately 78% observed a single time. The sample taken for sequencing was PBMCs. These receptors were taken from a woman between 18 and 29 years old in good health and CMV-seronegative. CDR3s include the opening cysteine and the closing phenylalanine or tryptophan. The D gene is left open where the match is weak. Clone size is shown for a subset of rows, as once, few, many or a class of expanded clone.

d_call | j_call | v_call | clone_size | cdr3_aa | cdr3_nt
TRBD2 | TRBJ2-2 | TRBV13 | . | CASSRGLAGWNTGELFF | TGTGCCAGCAGCCGGGGACTAGCGGGATGGAACACCGGGGAGCTGTTTTTT
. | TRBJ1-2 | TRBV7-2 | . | CASSSEIGYGYTF | TGTGCCAGCAGCTCCGAAATCGGCTATGGCTACACCTTC
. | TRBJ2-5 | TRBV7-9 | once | CASSLPRETQYF | TGTGCCAGCAGCTTACCTCGAGAGACCCAGTACTTC
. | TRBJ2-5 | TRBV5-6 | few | CASSQDTRQETQYF | TGTGCCAGCAGCCAGGACACAAGACAAGAGACCCAGTACTTC
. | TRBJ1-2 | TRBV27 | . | CASSLTGNYGYTF | TGTGCCAGCAGCCTTACAGGGAACTATGGCTACACCTTC
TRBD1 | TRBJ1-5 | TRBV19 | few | CASSPTGRVRSHGPQHF | TGTGCCAGTAGTCCGACAGGGCGCGTCAGGAGTCATGGGCCCCAGCATTTT
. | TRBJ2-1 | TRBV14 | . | CATQSRDTLTNEQFF | TGTGCCACCCAATCCCGGGACACCCTCACAAATGAGCAGTTCTTC
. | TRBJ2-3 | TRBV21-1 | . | CASSPWGLAGVEFVTDTQYF | TGTGCCAGCAGCCCTTGGGGACTAGCGGGAGTAGAGTTCGTTACAGATACGCAGTATTTT
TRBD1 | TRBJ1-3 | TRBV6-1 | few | CASSTGGLGNTIYF | TGTGCCAGCAGTACAGGGGGATTAGGAAACACCATATATTTT
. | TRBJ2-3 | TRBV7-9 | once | CASSLDPWAADTQYF | TGTGCCAGCAGCTTAGATCCCTGGGCCGCAGATACGCAGTATTTT
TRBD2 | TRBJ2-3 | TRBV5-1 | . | CASSPRASGNTDTQYF | TGCGCCAGCAGCCCGAGGGCTAGCGGGAACACGGATACGCAGTATTTT
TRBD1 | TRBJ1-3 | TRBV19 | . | CASSDRGTFSGNTIYF | TGTGCCAGTAGTGACAGGGGAACATTCTCTGGAAACACCATATATTTT
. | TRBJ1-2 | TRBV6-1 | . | CASSDPGLVDGYTF | TGTGCCAGCAGTGACCCGGGACTCGTTGACGGCTACACCTTC
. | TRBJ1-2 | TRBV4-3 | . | CASSPAAGDYGYTF | TGCGCCAGCAGCCCCGCGGCGGGGGACTATGGCTACACCTTC
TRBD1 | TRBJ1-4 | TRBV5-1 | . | CASSWWDRGWEKLFF | TGCGCCAGCAGCTGGTGGGACAGGGGGTGGGAAAAACTGTTTTTT
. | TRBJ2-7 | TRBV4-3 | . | CASGQEPSVEQYF | TGCGCCAGCGGCCAAGAACCCTCGGTGGAGCAGTACTTC
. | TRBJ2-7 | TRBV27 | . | CASSARGASEQYF | TGTGCCAGCAGTGCCCGGGGGGCATCCGAGCAGTACTTC
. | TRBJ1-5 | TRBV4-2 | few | CASSQDGLNQPQHF | TGTGCCAGCAGCCAAGATGGGCTCAATCAGCCCCAGCATTTT
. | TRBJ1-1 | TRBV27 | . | CASRDGLNTEAFF | TGTGCCAGCAGAGACGGGTTGAACACTGAAGCTTTCTTT
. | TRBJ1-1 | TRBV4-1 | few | CASSQGPPTTIKAFF | TGCGCCAGCAGCCAAGGGCCGCCTACTACGATAAAAGCTTTCTTT